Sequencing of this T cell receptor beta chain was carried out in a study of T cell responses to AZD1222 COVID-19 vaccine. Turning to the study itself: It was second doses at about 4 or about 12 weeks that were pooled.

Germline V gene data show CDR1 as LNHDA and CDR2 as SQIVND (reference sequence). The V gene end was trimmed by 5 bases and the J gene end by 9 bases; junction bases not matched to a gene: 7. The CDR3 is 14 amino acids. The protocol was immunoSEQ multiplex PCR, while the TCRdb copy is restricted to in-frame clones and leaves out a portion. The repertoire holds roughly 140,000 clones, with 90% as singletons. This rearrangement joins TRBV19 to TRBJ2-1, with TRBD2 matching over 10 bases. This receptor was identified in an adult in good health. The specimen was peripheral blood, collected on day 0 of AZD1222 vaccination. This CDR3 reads CASSRESGRVEQFF. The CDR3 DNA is TGTGCCAGTAGTCGGGAGAGCGGGAGGGTTGAGCAGTTCTTC.